This T cell receptor (beta chain) was observed in a study of CXCR3-negative and CXCR3-positive naive CD8 T cells. Study findings and constraints: Relative to memory CD8+ cells, whose diversity was much lower, both naive subsets had comparably high diversity. TRBV-TRBJ usage matched between naive CXCR3-negative and CXCR3-positive cells but not between memory cells.

Every CD8+ subset sample held a few hundred thousand flow-sorted cells, done in triplicate. Identification of naive CD8+ T cells rested on CD45RO-CCR7+CD27+CD95- status. The libraries of TRB cDNA were prepared using 5' RACE with UMI labels. TCRdb reprocessed the 5' RACE reads and stores each CDR3 protein as one record, lacking DNA. The sample has about 62,000 distinct CDR3 sequences. The V gene's germline CDR1 is DFQATT and CDR2 SNEGSKA (reference sequence). There are 17 residues in the CDR3. As regards this clonotype: What it binds is unknown.

Input material: naive CXCR3- CD8+ T cells from blood. Subset specified: CD45RO-CCR7+CD27+CD95- naive CD8+ T cells lacking CXCR3 (TNR3-). This TCR derives from a human donor in good health. Some clones in this sample may be carry-over from other donors' samples. This chain connects TRBV20-1 to TRBJ1-2; with no DNA, the TCRdb D assignment of TRBD1 cannot be verified. CDR3: CSARDPIKTTGEHGYTF.